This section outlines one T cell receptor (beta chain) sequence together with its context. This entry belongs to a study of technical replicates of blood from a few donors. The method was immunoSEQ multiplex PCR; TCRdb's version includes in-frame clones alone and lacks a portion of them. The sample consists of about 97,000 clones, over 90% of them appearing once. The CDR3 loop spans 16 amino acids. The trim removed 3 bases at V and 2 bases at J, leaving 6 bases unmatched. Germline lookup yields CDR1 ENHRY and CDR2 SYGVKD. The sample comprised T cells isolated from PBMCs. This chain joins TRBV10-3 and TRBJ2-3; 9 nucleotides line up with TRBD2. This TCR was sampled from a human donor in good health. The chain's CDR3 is CAISDPAGGITDTQYF. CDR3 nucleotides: TGTGCCATCAGTGATCCAGCGGGGGGAATCACAGATACGCAGTATTTT.